The clone carrying this T cell receptor (beta chain) was counted many times. Its specificity is not known. MiXCR, run by TCRdb on the 5' RACE reads, gives a single entry per CDR3 protein. The data contain roughly 250,000 distinct CDR3 sequences, about an eighth of them singletons. This sample stems from a study of identical twins. Study outcomes and limitations: High-abundance cord blood beta clonotypes had fewer insertions; memory repertoires showed none. Not following the same donors, the study drew its conclusions from cross-sectional statistical analysis.

The donor group consisted entirely of healthy Caucasians. This sequence was found in a woman under 30 in good health. The source material was memory (CD45RO+) T cells sorted from blood.

CDR3 sequence (DNA): TGTGCCAGCAGTTACTCACCGGCCGGGAACACTGAAGCTTTCTTT. Translation gives CASSYSPAGNTEAFF. The V and J genes are TRBV6-5 and TRBJ1-1; D remains unclear. The CDR3 length is 15 residues. Per germline, CDR1 MNHEY and CDR2 SVGAGI. V lost 0 bases, J lost 1 base, and 9 bases lay in between.